This T cell receptor beta chain is from a study of cytomegalovirus exposure and HLA in healthy donors. General study findings and limits: V- and J-gene trimming of TCR beta was linked (in a later analysis) to a missense DCLRE1C variant.

The CDR3 length is 14 residues. CDR1 MNHEY and CDR2 SVGAGI come from the germline V gene. The trim removed 8 bases at V and 12 bases at J, leaving 13 bases unmatched. About this clone itself: Its specificity is not known.

PCR amplification relied on 60 Vbeta primers (plus 13 Jbeta primers). Sequencing used immunoSEQ multiplex PCR; TCRdb keeps in-frame clones, though not all of them. The sample holds over 55,000 clones, roughly 64% seen once. Material: PBMCs. The chain has TRBV6-5 and TRBJ2-1, with TRBD2 matching over 10 bases. The sequence was collected from a man aged 35 to 55 in good health and CMV-seropositive. CDR3 sequence (DNA): TGTGCCAGCGGGCCGGGACTAGCGACAATGCTGCAGTTCTTC. The encoded protein is CASGPGLATMLQFF.